This TCR beta chain derives from a study of cytomegalovirus exposure and HLA in healthy donors. Overall study findings and caveats: A later analysis reportedly found fewer N-insertions in an Asian-associated ancestry cluster than the approximately 700-donor mean.

The PCR employed 60 Vbeta primers together with 13 Jbeta primers. The protocol was immunoSEQ multiplex PCR, while the TCRdb copy is restricted to in-frame clones and leaves out a portion. The record lists about 52,000 clones, of which the ten most abundant hold approximately 13%. Concerning this clone itself: Its antigen is unknown.

The germline gives CDR1 SGHNT, CDR2 YENEEA. With 1 base clipped from V and 2 bases from J, the junction kept 2 bases outside the gene matches. CDR3 length: 17 residues. Sequencing was performed on PBMCs. The origin of this receptor is a woman aged 60-75 years in good health and CMV-seropositive. The chain combines TRBV11-3 with TRBJ2-3, with TRBD2 matching 14 bases. The CDR3 is CASSLGTSGGSTDTQYF. CDR3 DNA sequence: TGTGCCAGCAGCTTAGGGACTAGCGGGGGGTCCACAGATACGCAGTATTTT. Full variable domain (rest looked up from reference TRBV11-3 and TRBJ2-3): EAGVVQSPRYKIIEKKQPVAFWCNPISGHNTLYWYLQNLGQGPELLIRYENEEAVDDSQLPKDRFSAERLKGVDSTLKIQPAELGDSAVYLCASSLGTSGGSTDTQYFGPGTRLTVL.